Below are 22 T cell receptor beta chains sequenced from a single sample in a study of control samples from healthy donors and cancer patients. Using immunoSEQ multiplex PCR, the repertoire was profiled, and TCRdb retains in-frame clones only, with some absent. This sample yields under 300,000 clones, of which over 75% are seen a single time; about an eighth belongs to the top ten. Sequencing was performed on PBMCs. The receptors originated from a woman aged 55-70 years with lung cancer.

This clone was observed a handful of times. The chain carries TRBV3-1 (or the pseudogene TRBV3-2) and TRBJ1-1, with a weak D call TRBD1 (5 bases). Germline lookup yields CDR1 LGHDT and CDR2 YNNKEL (reference sequence). V was shortened by 3 bases and J by 1 base, with 15 bases between the two germline ends. CDR3 length: 16 amino acids. The DNA for the CDR3 is TGTGCCAGCAGCCACAACCCGGGACTCACGAACACTGAAGCTTTCTTT. Translation gives CASSHNPGLTNTEAFF.

The CDR3 protein is CASSGTPGGREPQHF. CDR3 DNA: TGTGCCAGCAGTGGAACTCCAGGGGGCCGGGAGCCCCAGCATTTT. The V call is TRBV6-4, the J call TRBJ1-5, with TRBD1 matching over 8 bases. CDR1 is MRHNA and CDR2 is SNTAGT in the germline V gene. This CDR3 comprises 15 residues. J was trimmed by 8 bases and V by 4 bases; bases with no gene match: 10.

This chain joins TRBV19 and TRBJ2-4, with D perhaps matching TRBD1 (6 bases). Per germline, CDR1 LNHDA and CDR2 SQIVND (reference sequence). Trimming took off 4 bases at V and 8 bases at J, with 18 bases between the two ends. This CDR3 is built from 15 residues. The CDR3 loop is CASSSPRGDGDIQYF. The CDR3 DNA sequence: TGTGCCAGTAGTAGCCCCAGGGGCGACGGGGACATTCAGTACTTC.

This chain joins TRBV19 and TRBJ1-2; TRBD1 aligns across 11 bases. Germline V gene sequence: CDR1 LNHDA, CDR2 SQIVND (reference sequence). The CDR3 has 16 residues. The trim removed 5 bases at V and 6 bases at J, leaving 11 bases unmatched. The CDR3 nucleotides are TGTGCCAGTAGTCTTCCTGGGACAGGGGGAAGGGATGGCTACACCTTC. It yields the protein CASSLPGTGGRDGYTF. Filled out from reference TRBV19 and TRBJ1-2, the complete variable domain reads DGGITQSPKYLFRKEGQNVTLSCEQNLNHDAMYWYRQDPGQGLRLIYYSQIVNDFQKGDIAEGYSVSREKKESFPLTVTSAQKNPTAFYLCASSLPGTGGRDGYTFGSGTRLTVV.

This clone came up a few times. The chain employs TRBV2 and TRBJ1-5, with TRBD1 matching 8 bases. V shed 8 bases and J 3 bases; nucleotides not matched to a gene: 9. In germline, CDR1 is SNHLY, CDR2 FYNNEI. CDR3 size: 15 residues. The CDR3 reads CASEAGTGVNQPQHF. CDR3 coding DNA: TGTGCCAGCGAGGCCGGGACAGGAGTCAATCAGCCCCAGCATTTT. The full variable domain, rest sourced from reference TRBV2 and TRBJ1-5, is EPEVTQTPSHQVTQMGQEVILRCVPISNHLYFYWYRQILGQKVEFLVSFYNNEISEKSEIFDDQFSVERPDGSNFTLKIRSTKLEDSAMYFCASEAGTGVNQPQHFGDGTRLSIL.

The chain joins TRBV5-4 to TRBJ2-4, with 8 bases matching TRBD2. V lost 0 bases to trimming and J lost 1 base; unmatched junction nucleotides: 3. The CDR3 totals 16 residues. Germline assignment: CDR1 SGHNT and CDR2 YYREEE (reference sequence). CDR3 amino acids: CASSLDGGAAKNIQYF. CDR3 in DNA: TGTGCCAGCAGCTTGGACGGGGGGGCCGCCAAAAACATTCAGTACTTC.

The V call is TRBV27, the J call TRBJ1-1; possibly TRBD1 for D (6 bases). The V end lost 8 bases, the J end lost 6 bases, and 13 bases lay between the germline ends. The CDR3 has 12 amino acids. Germline lookup yields CDR1 MNHEY and CDR2 SMNVEV (reference sequence). The CDR3 loop is CASYTRQAEAFF. The CDR3 nucleotides are TGTGCCAGCTATACGCGACAGGCTGAAGCTTTCTTT.

This chain uses TRBV9 with TRBJ2-3; 8 bases align to TRBD2. The length of the CDR3 is 19 residues. CDR1 is SGDLS, CDR2 YYNGEE, per germline. The V and J ends lost 1 base and 0 bases, in that order; junction bases with no gene match: 13. CDR3 sequence (DNA): TGTGCCAGCAGCGTACGAGGGCTAGCGGGCGCGACTAGCACAGATACGCAGTATTTT. This translates into CASSVRGLAGATSTDTQYF.

The J gene is TRBJ1-4, the V gene TRBV10-3, with TRBD1 identical over 9 bases. V shed 3 bases and J 7 bases; nucleotides not matched to a gene: 6. Germline V CDR1 and CDR2: ENHRY, SYGVKD. The CDR3 totals 15 residues. The CDR3 nucleotides read TGTGCCATCAGTGAACAGGGGGCATTTATTGAAAAACTGTTTTTT. Residues: CAISEQGAFIEKLFF.

V is TRBV12-3 or TRBV12-4 and J is TRBJ2-7, with D uncertain. The ends were cut back, 5 bases at V and 2 bases at J, with 7 bases in the middle. This CDR3 spans 12 amino acids. In DNA form, the CDR3 reads TGTGCCAGCAGTACGACTCCCTACGAGCAGTACTTC. Protein product: CASSTTPYEQYF.

Note on this clone: The same CDR3 is also encoded by other DNA sequences in this sample. The chain has TRBV28 and TRBJ1-5, with a possible D match to TRBD1 (6 bases). Trimming pared 6 bases from V and 6 bases from J, leaving 9 bases between. The CDR3 contains 12 residues. CDR1 is MDHEN and CDR2 is SYDVKM in the germline V gene. The chain's CDR3 is CASRQGGQPQHF. CDR3 coding DNA: TGTGCCAGCAGACAGGGAGGTCAGCCCCAGCATTTT.

The chain carries TRBV30 and TRBJ1-2; possible D gene TRBD1, 6 bases. The CDR3 is 13 amino acids. Trimming stripped 4 bases from V and 2 bases from J, with 11 bases between. The V gene's germline CDR1 is GTSNPN and CDR2 SVGIG (reference sequence). Here the CDR3 DNA reads TGTGCCTGGACGGGACAAGGGAACTATGGCTACACCTTC. As protein: CAWTGQGNYGYTF.

This chain uses TRBV27 with TRBJ2-7; 9 nucleotides line up with TRBD1. Germline-derived CDR1 and CDR2 are MNHEY and SMNVEV (reference sequence). V dropped 6 bases and J dropped 1; count of bases not matched to a gene: 25. This CDR3 spans 21 amino acids. CDR3 nucleotides: TGTGCCAGCAGCTCTAAAACGATTCGAACAGGGGGCGCCTTTAAATCCTACGAGCAGTACTTC. Translating gives CASSSKTIRTGGAFKSYEQYF.

Only one count was recorded for this clone. The chain has TRBV6-5 and TRBJ1-1, with a tentative D call TRBD1 (5 bases). This CDR3 is built from 13 residues. The germline V gene has CDR1 MNHEY and CDR2 SVGAGI. CDR3 sequence reads: CAALETVNTEAFF. CDR3 DNA sequence: TGTGCGGCTTTGGAGACAGTTAACACTGAAGCTTTCTTT.

This clone occurred once. The chain carries TRBV5-1 and TRBJ1-6; D is undetermined. The CDR3 is made up of 15 amino acids. Germline lookup yields CDR1 SGHRS and CDR2 YFSETQ. V dropped 0 bases and J dropped 5 bases, with 9 bases sitting between them. CDR3 coding DNA: TGCGCCAGCAGCTTGGGTGGAGTAGATAATTCACCCCTCCACTTT. This encodes CASSLGGVDNSPLHF.

This clone was observed a few times. The chain couples TRBV6-5 to TRBJ1-1, with a possible D match to TRBD1 (5 bases). Germline-derived CDR1 and CDR2 are MNHEY and SVGAGI. Trimming left V 2 bases short and J 1 base short, with 11 bases between. CDR3 length equals 15 residues. The CDR3 DNA reads TGTGCCAGCAGTTACGGGGGACTGAAGAACACTGAAGCTTTCTTT. It is translated as CASSYGGLKNTEAFF.

The DNA of the CDR3 is TGTGCCAGCAGTGAACGGGGCACAGATACGCAGTATTTT. This encodes CASSERGTDTQYF. The chain joins TRBV6-1 to TRBJ2-3; D is ambiguous. The CDR3 is made up of 13 amino acids. CDR1 is MNHNS, CDR2 SASEGT, per germline. Trimming left V 2 bases short and J 1 base short, with 4 bases between.

The V gene is TRBV27, the J gene TRBJ2-5; 8 nucleotides match TRBD1. V was clipped by 2 bases and J by 5 bases; unmatched bases: 7. The V gene's germline CDR1 is MNHEY and CDR2 SMNVEV (reference sequence). The CDR3 spans 15 residues. CDR3 DNA sequence: TGTGCCAGCAGTTTAAGGGGCAGGGGGCAGGAGACCCAGTACTTC. This encodes CASSLRGRGQETQYF.

The chain couples TRBV5-1 to TRBJ2-5, with D perhaps TRBD1 (5 bases). Trimming took 4 bases from V and 2 from J, leaving 9 bases between them. The CDR3 is 13 residues long. Looked up from germline, CDR1 is SGHRS and CDR2 is YFSETQ. CDR3 DNA sequence: TGCGCCAGCAGCCAGGGTATTCAAGAGACCCAGTACTTC. This codes for CASSQGIQETQYF.

The rearrangement links TRBV15 to TRBJ2-1; possible D gene TRBD1, 6 bases. V lost 0 bases to trimming and J lost 3 bases, with 9 bases between them. The CDR3 spans 15 residues. From germline, CDR1 is LNHNV and CDR2 YYDKDF (reference sequence). The CDR3 sequence: CATSREQGSYNEQFF. The CDR3 DNA is TGTGCCACCAGCAGAGAGCAGGGGAGCTACAATGAGCAGTTCTTC.

The chain recombines TRBV6-1 with TRBJ1-6; D unclear. Germline V gene sequence: CDR1 MNHNS, CDR2 SASEGT. V lost 2 bases and J lost 7, with 9 bases in between. The CDR3 spans 14 residues. The CDR3 sequence is CASSEYTRNSPLHF. The CDR3 DNA reads TGTGCCAGCAGTGAATACACAAGAAATTCACCCCTCCACTTT.

This chain connects TRBV4-1 to TRBJ1-2; 12 positions match TRBD1. The V gene's germline CDR1 is MGHRA and CDR2 YSYEKL. V shed 1 base, J shed 8 bases, and the junction held 5 bases outside the gene matches. The CDR3 has 15 residues. The CDR3 coding sequence is TGCGCCAGCAGCCAAGCGGGACAGGGGGCGCGGGGCTACACCTTC. This sequence encodes CASSQAGQGARGYTF.